The 30 T cell receptor beta chains listed next were all sequenced from one sample in a study of identical twins. From the 5' RACE reads, TCRdb called clonotypes with MiXCR, one entry per CDR3 protein. The sample holds roughly 710,000 distinct CDR3 sequences; 6% to 6.5% are singletons and the top ten take 1.5% to 2%. The sequenced material came from naive T cells sorted from blood. The receptors were sampled from a man younger than 35 in good health.

The rearrangement uses TRBV20-1 and TRBJ2-7; 12 nucleotides agree with TRBD2. V was clipped by 0 bases and J by 5 bases; unmatched bases: 5. Looked up from germline, CDR1 is DFQATT and CDR2 is SNEGSKA (reference sequence). CDR3 length equals 15 residues. Here the CDR3 reads CSAREFPSGRDEQYF. DNA of the CDR3: TGCAGTGCTAGAGAGTTTCCTAGCGGGAGGGACGAGCAGTACTTC.

This clonotype was found a few times. The V call is TRBV25-1, the J call TRBJ1-5; D is undetermined. This CDR3 comprises 15 residues. Per germline, CDR1 MGHDK and CDR2 SYGVNS. V was trimmed by 4 bases and J by 1 base, leaving 11 bases between them. The CDR3 here is CASSVSGASNQPQHF. CDR3 DNA sequence: TGTGCCAGCAGTGTCTCAGGTGCCAGCAATCAGCCCCAGCATTTT.

This clonotype was seen at least ten times. The chain is built from TRBV4-1 and TRBJ1-2; D gene unclear. This CDR3 has 15 amino acids. CDR1 is MGHRA and CDR2 is YSYEKL in the germline V gene. V was shortened by 1 base and J by 7 bases, with 16 bases between the two germline ends. CDR3 DNA sequence: TGCGCCAGCAGCCAAGTGGCCACCCATTTCGGTGGCTACACCTTC. This codes for CASSQVATHFGGYTF.

Many counts were recorded for this clonotype. This chain connects TRBV7-2 to TRBJ2-2, with 7 bases aligning to TRBD1. The V gene's germline CDR1 is SGHTA and CDR2 FQGNSA. Unmatched junction bases numbered 5, after V lost 5 bases and J lost 5 bases. This CDR3 spans 14 amino acids. The CDR3 nucleotides are TGTGCCAGCAGCGCAACAGGGGTTACCGGGGAGCTGTTTTTT. Amino acids: CASSATGVTGELFF.

This clonotype was picked up many times. This sequence joins TRBV6-2 or TRBV6-3 and TRBJ1-2; 8 bases map to TRBD1. The germline CDR1 and CDR2 sequences are MNHEY and SVGEGT. The trim removed 7 bases at V and 4 bases at J, leaving 5 bases unmatched. The CDR3 extends over 13 amino acids. The CDR3 sequence: CASTFGTGYGYTF. The CDR3 nucleotides read TGTGCCAGCACCTTCGGGACAGGCTATGGCTACACCTTC.

This clonotype turned up a few times. CDR3 loop: CASRAGTVSGYTF. DNA of the CDR3: TGTGCCAGCAGAGCCGGGACAGTAAGCGGCTACACCTTC. The chain is built from TRBV6-1 and TRBJ1-2, with TRBD1 matching 7 bases. Germline V lookup: CDR1 MNHNS, CDR2 SASEGT. This CDR3 is built from 13 residues. V was pared by 6 bases and J by 8 bases, with 9 bases of the junction left unmatched.

V is TRBV6-1 and J is TRBJ1-1; D ambiguous. V was clipped by 6 bases and J by 1 base, with 12 bases between them. The CDR3 totals 14 residues. Germline assignment: CDR1 MNHNS and CDR2 SASEGT. CDR3 residues: CASRRAFTNTEAFF. The CDR3 region has the DNA TGTGCCAGCAGGAGGGCATTTACGAACACTGAAGCTTTCTTT.

This clonotype came up many times. The chain uses TRBV20-1 and TRBJ2-1; D may be TRBD2 (5 bases). V lost 6 bases to trimming and J lost 0 bases, with 12 bases between them. The length of the CDR3 is 14 residues. Germline assignment: CDR1 DFQATT and CDR2 SNEGSKA (reference sequence). CDR3 region: CSASTGSSYNEQFF. In DNA, the CDR3 is TGCAGTGCAAGCACGGGGAGCTCCTACAATGAGCAGTTCTTC.

This clonotype was seen repeatedly, ten times or more. The chain employs TRBV7-9 and TRBJ2-1; tentative D call: TRBD1 (5 bases). The CDR3 spans 14 residues. The V and J ends lost 5 bases and 3 bases respectively, with 11 bases between them. The germline V gene encodes CDR1 SEHNR and CDR2 FQNEAQ (reference sequence). CDR3 nucleotides: TGTGCCAGCAGCGAAAGACAGATCTACAATGAGCAGTTCTTC. It encodes CASSERQIYNEQFF.

J is TRBJ1-2 and V is TRBV5-1; D is unresolved. V was shortened by 4 bases and J by 8 bases, with 12 bases between the two germline ends. The CDR3 extends over 12 amino acids. Germline V CDR1 and CDR2: SGHRS, YFSETQ. The CDR3 loop reads CASSDGPGGYTF. The CDR3 DNA reads as TGCGCCAGCAGCGATGGGCCGGGCGGCTACACCTTC.

This clonotype turned up a few times. The chain has TRBV7-9 and TRBJ2-7; 7 bases line up with TRBD2. The V segment lost 5 bases and the J segment 1 base; nucleotides outside the gene matches: 11. The CDR3 loop spans 16 amino acids. Germline CDR1 reads SEHNR; CDR2 reads FQNEAQ (reference sequence). CDR3 DNA sequence: TGTGCCAGCAGCGGATCTCTAGCGGTCCAATCCTACGAGCAGTACTTC. It specifies CASSGSLAVQSYEQYF.

The chain employs TRBV6-1 and TRBJ2-4; D tentatively fits TRBD1 or TRBD2 (7 bases each). Germline V CDR1 and CDR2: MNHNS, SASEGT. This CDR3 spans 14 amino acids. V was trimmed by 6 bases and J by 5 bases, leaving 14 bases between them. The CDR3 DNA is TGTGCCAGCAGCCCCAGGGGGGGGGAAAACATTCAGTACTTC. This encodes CASSPRGGENIQYF.

In this sample, this clonotype turned up many times. The chain joins TRBV7-2 to TRBJ1-1; D is possibly TRBD1 (5 bases). The germline V and J ends were trimmed by 3 bases and 8 bases, with 10 bases remaining between them. The CDR3 extends over 12 amino acids. Germline V gene sequence: CDR1 SGHTA, CDR2 FQGNSA. The CDR3 DNA reads TGTGCCAGCAGCTTCAGGGTATCGGAAGCTTTCTTT. It translates to CASSFRVSEAFF.

This clonotype was recorded at least ten times. The V call is TRBV5-1, the J call TRBJ2-2, with 8 nucleotides matching TRBD1. The CDR3 sequence is 13 residues long. Losses at the gene ends were 5 bases for V and 9 bases for J; bases not matched to a gene: 6. Germline V gives CDR1 SGHRS, CDR2 YFSETQ. The CDR3 DNA follows: TGCGCCAGCAGAGGACAGGGTCGGCGGGAGCTGTTTTTT. It specifies CASRGQGRRELFF.

This clonotype showed up many times. The chain joins TRBV30 to TRBJ2-1; 10 bases fit TRBD2. CDR3 length: 14 residues. The germline V gene encodes CDR1 GTSNPN and CDR2 SVGIG (reference sequence). Trimming at V came to 7 bases and at J to 3 bases, leaving 6 bases not matched to a gene. CDR3 protein: CASTEREGYNEQFF. DNA of the CDR3: TGTGCCTCAACCGAGCGGGAGGGCTACAATGAGCAGTTCTTC.

This clonotype came up a few times. The chain is built from TRBV7-6 and TRBJ2-3; D gene unclear. V was trimmed by 4 bases and J by 6 bases, leaving 14 bases between them. CDR3 length equals 14 residues. Germline CDR1 SGHVS, CDR2 FNYEAQ. Here the CDR3 reads CASSSGQIADTQYF. DNA for the CDR3: TGTGCCAGCAGCTCGGGCCAGATCGCGGATACGCAGTATTTT.

This clonotype was counted at least ten times. The chain links TRBV6-2 or TRBV6-3 to TRBJ2-7; no firm D call. The CDR3 runs 14 residues. V was cut by 0 bases and J by 5 bases, with 11 bases left in between. CDR1 is MNHEY and CDR2 is SVGEGT in the germline V gene. The CDR3 sequence: CASSYSPGYDEQYV. CDR3 in DNA: TGTGCCAGCAGTTACTCACCGGGCTATGACGAGCAGTACGTC.

This clonotype was detected only a few times. The chain carries TRBV5-5 and TRBJ2-7, with 8 bases aligning to TRBD2. Germline CDR1 reads SGHKS; CDR2 reads YYEKEE (reference sequence). The length of the CDR3 is 15 residues. With V trimmed by 4 bases and J by 4 bases, 10 bases remained unmatched. The CDR3 here is CASSGGFSGKYEQYV. CDR3 bases: TGTGCCAGCAGCGGCGGTTTTAGCGGGAAATACGAGCAGTACGTC.

V gene TRBV7-2 combines with J gene TRBJ2-3; D is undetermined. The germline V and J ends were trimmed by 2 bases and 0 bases, with 6 bases remaining between them. Germline lookup yields CDR1 SGHTA and CDR2 FQGNSA. The length of the CDR3 is 14 residues. CDR3 loop: CASSLRPSTDTQYF. The DNA of the CDR3 is TGTGCCAGCAGCTTAAGGCCTAGCACAGATACGCAGTATTTT.

This clonotype was counted only a few times. The rearrangement links TRBV5-1 to TRBJ2-7, with 7 positions matching TRBD1. The germline V gene encodes CDR1 SGHRS and CDR2 YFSETQ. The CDR3 length is 13 residues. V dropped 7 bases and J dropped 4; count of bases not matched to a gene: 8. The CDR3 here is CASRDSGRYEQYF. Here the CDR3 DNA reads TGCGCCAGCCGGGACAGTGGTAGGTACGAGCAGTACTTC.

This clonotype was seen ten or more times. The chain employs TRBV5-1 and TRBJ2-1; 7 nucleotides line up with TRBD1. This CDR3 spans 17 amino acids. V dropped 0 bases and J dropped 1; count of bases not matched to a gene: 7. Germline-derived CDR1 and CDR2 are SGHRS and YFSETQ. The CDR3 sequence: CASSLDLLDRSYNEQFF. As DNA, the CDR3 is TGCGCCAGCAGCTTGGATCTTCTGGACAGGTCCTACAATGAGCAGTTCTTC.

The gene calls are TRBV7-9 and TRBJ2-1; 9 bases match TRBD2. Per germline, CDR1 SEHNR and CDR2 FQNEAQ (reference sequence). This CDR3 comprises 16 residues. V was clipped by 4 bases and J by 2 bases; unmatched bases: 6. The DNA for the CDR3 is TGTGCCAGCAGCTGGGATAGCGGGAGTCCCTACAATGAGCAGTTCTTC. Its translation is CASSWDSGSPYNEQFF.

The V and J genes are TRBV15 and TRBJ2-7; D may correspond to TRBD1 or TRBD2 (5 bases each). The CDR3 contains 16 residues. Germline assignment: CDR1 LNHNV and CDR2 YYDKDF (reference sequence). Trimming removed 0 bases at V and 2 bases at J, with 14 bases between. DNA for the CDR3: TGTGCCACCAGCAGAGATGGGGCGGGCATTCCCTACGAGCAGTACTTC. Translation gives CATSRDGAGIPYEQYF.

This clonotype was observed a few times. J is TRBJ1-4 and V is TRBV2; D is perhaps TRBD1 (5 bases). The CDR3 sequence is 13 residues long. Trimming took off 7 bases at V and 4 bases at J, with 10 bases between the two ends. From germline, CDR1 is SNHLY and CDR2 FYNNEI. CDR3 sequence: CASKRDLNEKLFF. DNA for the CDR3: TGTGCCAGCAAAAGGGACCTTAATGAAAAACTGTTTTTT.

This clonotype was recorded many times. The V and J genes are TRBV20-1 and TRBJ2-1, with unresolved D. Trimming removed 3 bases from V and 2 bases from J, with 11 bases in between. This CDR3 comprises 14 residues. Looked up from germline, CDR1 is DFQATT and CDR2 is SNEGSKA (reference sequence). This chain's CDR3 is CSASYGEPYNEQFF. In DNA, the CDR3 is TGCAGTGCTAGTTATGGCGAACCCTACAATGAGCAGTTCTTC.

The chain links TRBV28 to TRBJ1-5, with TRBD1 identical over 9 bases. From germline, CDR1 is MDHEN and CDR2 SYDVKM. The CDR3 extends over 17 amino acids. The J segment lost 0 bases and the V segment lost 3 bases, leaving 6 bases of the junction unmatched. DNA for the CDR3: TGTGCCAGCAGTTTTGGTGGGACAGGGATTAGCAATCAGCCCCAGCATTTT. Translated: CASSFGGTGISNQPQHF.

This clonotype was counted ten times or more. The V gene is TRBV7-2, the J gene TRBJ1-6; D gene uncertain. The CDR3 spans 13 residues. From germline, CDR1 is SGHTA and CDR2 FQGNSA. V lost 0 bases and J 9 bases, leaving 6 bases between the germline ends. CDR3 region: CASSLAEPSPLHF. In DNA form, the CDR3 reads TGTGCCAGCAGCTTAGCCGAGCCTTCACCCCTCCACTTT.

This clonotype occurred many times. The gene calls are TRBV29-1 and TRBJ2-3; the D gene is possibly TRBD2 (5 bases). CDR1 SQVTM and CDR2 ANQGSEA come from the germline V gene. V was shortened by 3 bases and J by 5 bases, with 18 bases between the two germline ends. CDR3 length equals 15 residues. Here the CDR3 DNA reads TGCAGCGTTGATGGTTTAGAAAGGGCGGGAGATACGCAGTATTTT. Translation gives CSVDGLERAGDTQYF.

This clonotype was counted many times. The chain uses TRBV20-1 and TRBJ2-1, with D perhaps being TRBD1 or TRBD2 (7 bases each). Germline V lookup: CDR1 DFQATT, CDR2 SNEGSKA (reference sequence). V lost 0 bases and J lost 9, with 21 bases in between. The CDR3 extends over 16 amino acids. As DNA, the CDR3 is TGCAGTGCTAGAGATGGATCAGGGGGATCGGGGGGTGAGCAGTTCTTC. It encodes CSARDGSGGSGGEQFF.

This clonotype appeared many times. The J gene is TRBJ2-7, the V gene TRBV6-1, with unresolved D. Per the germline V gene, CDR1 is MNHNS and CDR2 is SASEGT. Trimming left V 6 bases short and J 5 bases short, with 14 bases between. The CDR3 is 13 amino acids. The CDR3 reads CASRSVSINEQYF. The CDR3 DNA is TGTGCCAGCAGATCAGTGTCCATCAACGAGCAGTACTTC.